Shown below are 5 T cell receptor beta chains from a single sample sequenced in a study of blood T cell repertoires in COVID-19. Measured with immunoSEQ multiplex PCR; TCRdb has only the in-frame clones, and not every one. Of around 46,000 clones listed, 80% to 90% are singletons. The sequenced sample consisted of peripheral blood. These receptor sequences come from an elderly woman with COVID-19, enrolled during active disease.

This sequence joins TRBV6-5 and TRBJ2-5, with a possible D match to TRBD2 (5 bases). The CDR3 runs 14 residues. Germline V gene lookup returns CDR1 MNHEY and CDR2 SVGAGI. The ends were cut back, 5 bases at V and 4 bases at J, with 14 bases in the middle. CDR3 DNA sequence: TGTGCCAGCAGTCCCCCCCGGGGTCGAGAGACCCAGTACTTC. Translating gives CASSPPRGRETQYF.

This chain joins TRBV2 and TRBJ2-3; 7 positions agree with TRBD1. V trimming: 9 bases; J trimming: 1 base; junction bases outside the gene matches: 4. In germline, CDR1 is SNHLY, CDR2 FYNNEI. This CDR3 is built from 13 residues. The CDR3 protein is CARGTEGTDTQYF. In nucleotides, the CDR3 is TGTGCCAGAGGGACAGAAGGCACAGATACGCAGTATTTT. The full variable domain, in which reference TRBV2 and TRBJ2-3 provide the parts outside the CDR3, is EPEVTQTPSHQVTQMGQEVILRCVPISNHLYFYWYRQILGQKVEFLVSFYNNEISEKSEIFDDQFSVERPDGSNFTLKIRSTKLEDSAMYFCARGTEGTDTQYFGPGTRLTVL.

The genes are TRBV5-8 and TRBJ1-1, with D perhaps TRBD1 (6 bases). The V and J ends lost 7 bases and 0 bases respectively, with 13 bases between them. The CDR3 sequence is 14 residues long. CDR1 and CDR2 (germline): SGHTS, YDEGEE. The CDR3 region is CASGQIQMNTEAFF. CDR3 coding DNA: TGTGCCAGCGGACAGATCCAGATGAACACTGAAGCTTTCTTT.

The rearrangement joins TRBV9 to TRBJ1-6; D is ambiguous. The CDR3 has 13 amino acids. Germline CDR1 SGDLS, CDR2 YYNGEE. The V end was cut by 3 bases, the J end by 4 bases, with 5 bases between. CDR3 sequence (DNA): TGTGCCAGCAGCGCACAGTATAATTCACCCCTCCACTTT. Its protein is CASSAQYNSPLHF.

In its sample, this clone was seen a few times. This chain links TRBV3-1 (or the pseudogene TRBV3-2) with TRBJ1-2, with TRBD1 as a possible D gene (5 bases). This CDR3 is 16 amino acids long. Trimming removed 0 bases at V and 7 bases at J, with 18 bases between. CDR1 is LGHDT, CDR2 YNNKEL, per germline (reference sequence). CDR3 residues: CASSQDIIAGQGGYTF. For the CDR3, the DNA is TGTGCCAGCAGCCAAGATATTATAGCAGGGCAAGGTGGCTACACCTTC.